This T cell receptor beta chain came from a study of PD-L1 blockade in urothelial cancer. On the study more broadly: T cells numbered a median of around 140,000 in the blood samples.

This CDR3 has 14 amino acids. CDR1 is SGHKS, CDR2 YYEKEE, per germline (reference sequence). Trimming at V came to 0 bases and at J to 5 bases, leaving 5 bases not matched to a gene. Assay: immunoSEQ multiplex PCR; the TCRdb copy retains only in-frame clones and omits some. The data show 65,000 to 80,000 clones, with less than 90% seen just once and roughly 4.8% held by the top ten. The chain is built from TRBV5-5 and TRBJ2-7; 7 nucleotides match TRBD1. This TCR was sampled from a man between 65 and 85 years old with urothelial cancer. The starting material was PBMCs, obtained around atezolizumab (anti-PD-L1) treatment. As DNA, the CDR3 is TGTGCCAGCAGCTTGGTGGGCAGGGGGAACGAGCAGTACTTC. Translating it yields CASSLVGRGNEQYF.